Listed below are T cell receptor beta chains from one sample, sequenced in a study of blood T cell repertoires in COVID-19. Measured with immunoSEQ multiplex PCR; TCRdb has only the in-frame clones, and not every one. The table lists under 250,000 clones, approximately 91% of them singletons. Source material: peripheral blood. All receptors derive from a man aged 40-55 years with acute or convalescent COVID-19. Each CDR3 is given with its conserved first and last residue. D genes are given only for firm matches. Size values are once, few and many counts, or a class for expanded clones, and some rows have none.

v_gene	d_gene	j_gene	abundance	CDR3nt	CDR3aa
TRBV27	TRBD1	TRBJ2-7	NA	TGTGCCAGCAGTTTTCTGCCGGGACAGGGACCTCCCTACGAGCAGTACTTC	CASSFLPGQGPPYEQYF
TRBV28	TRBD1	TRBJ1-2	few	TGTGCCAGCAAATCGGGACAGGGGGGAGGCTACACCTTC	CASKSGQGGGYTF
TRBV4-1	NA	TRBJ1-1	NA	TGCGCCAGCAGCCACGGTGCCGCGGGGGCCGACACTGAAGCTTTCTTT	CASSHGAAGADTEAFF
TRBV10-3	NA	TRBJ2-7	NA	TGTGCCATCAGTGAGTTTACTCGGAGCTCCTACGAGCAGTACTTC	CAISEFTRSSYEQYF
TRBV7-8	TRBD1	TRBJ2-7	once	TGTGCCAGCAGCCCGTCCGGGACAGGGGGGTCCTACGAGCAGTACTTC	CASSPSGTGGSYEQYF
TRBV5-5	NA	TRBJ1-2	NA	TGTGCCAGCAGCTTGGGCAGCGCGTCTGGCTACACCTTC	CASSLGSASGYTF
TRBV27	TRBD2	TRBJ2-7	once	TGTGCCAGCAGTTCCCGGACTAGCGGTGACTACGAGCAGTACTTC	CASSSRTSGDYEQYF
TRBV11-2	NA	TRBJ2-5	NA	TGTGCCAGCATGCAGGTTAAGGGGTTCCAAGAGACCCAGTACTTC	CASMQVKGFQETQYF
TRBV6-4	NA	TRBJ2-1	NA	TGTGCCAGCAGCGAGAGGGACTCCTCCTACAATGAGCAGTTCTTC	CASSERDSSYNEQFF
TRBV19	NA	TRBJ1-1	NA	TGTGCCAGTTTCGGTTTGGACACTGAAGCTTTCTTT	CASFGLDTEAFF
TRBV6-5	NA	TRBJ2-4	NA	TGTGCCAGCAGTTCCACGACACACGGTATTGGGTACTTC	CASSSTTHGIGYF
TRBV7-9	TRBD1	TRBJ2-1	few	TGTGCCAAGGGGGCCTCAGGGGTATACAATGAGCAGTTCTTC	CAKGASGVYNEQFF
TRBV5-4	TRBD1	TRBJ1-2	NA	TGTGCCAGCAGCGCCGGGACAGGGGGTAATGGCTACACCTTC	CASSAGTGGNGYTF
TRBV27	NA	TRBJ1-1	NA	TGTGCCAGCAGTCTCCGACAACTCACTGAAGCTTTCTTT	CASSLRQLTEAFF
TRBV11-2	NA	TRBJ2-5	NA	TGTGCCAGCACCCACGGGGGATGGGAGACCCAGTACTTC	CASTHGGWETQYF
TRBV4-3	TRBD2	TRBJ2-7	NA	TGCGCCAGCAGCCAATCGGGGGAGGGCAAGCAGTACTTC	CASSQSGEGKQYF
TRBV5-8	NA	TRBJ2-4	NA	TGTGCCAGCAGAGTAGGAGGGGACATTCAGTACTTC	CASRVGGDIQYF
TRBV7-2	NA	TRBJ2-1	once	TGTGCCAGCAGCCGTCCCTTCAATGAGCAGTTCTTC	CASSRPFNEQFF
TRBV27	TRBD1	TRBJ2-2	NA	TGTGCCAGCAGGGACAGGTTGGGCACCGGGGAGCTGTTTTTT	CASRDRLGTGELFF
TRBV27	NA	TRBJ1-1	NA	TGTGCCAGCAGTTTGCAGGCCCTTACTGAAGCTTTCTTT	CASSLQALTEAFF
TRBV30	TRBD1	TRBJ1-3	once	TGTGCCAGCAGGGGGAACTCTGGAAACACCATATATTTT	CASRGNSGNTIYF
TRBV18	NA	TRBJ1-2	NA	TGTGCCAGCTCACCAGACGGACCGGACAGCAGGAACTATGGCTACACCTTC	CASSPDGPDSRNYGYTF
TRBV3-1/TRBV3-2	NA	TRBJ1-1	NA	TGTGCCAGCAGCTGGACGGGGGGCGCGGGCACTGAAGCTTTCTTT	CASSWTGGAGTEAFF
TRBV6-5	TRBD1	TRBJ2-1	few	TGTGCCATAGAGACAGGGGCCCACAATGAGCAGTTCTTC	CAIETGAHNEQFF
TRBV6-5	NA	TRBJ1-2	NA	TGTGCCAGCAGTTACTCGGTCGGACAATATGGTGGCTACACCTTC	CASSYSVGQYGGYTF
TRBV13	NA	TRBJ2-1	NA	TGTGCCAGCAGCCCCAGGCAGGGCTATGAGCAGTTCTTC	CASSPRQGYEQFF
TRBV5-1	NA	TRBJ2-7	NA	TGCGCCAGCAGCGGGGGGACTGTATCCTACGAGCAGTACTTC	CASSGGTVSYEQYF
TRBV4-1	NA	TRBJ2-1	NA	TGCGCCAGCAGCCAAGAGACTAGAGGTCGCAATGAGCAGTTCTTC	CASSQETRGRNEQFF
TRBV28	NA	TRBJ2-3	once	TGTGCCAGCATTGGGGCCAGAGGCACAGATACGCAGTATTTT	CASIGARGTDTQYF
TRBV19	NA	TRBJ2-7	NA	TGTGCCAGTAGTACGGAGCTCCGGGTCCCCTACGAGCAGTACTTC	CASSTELRVPYEQYF
TRBV6-5	TRBD2	TRBJ2-2	NA	TGTGCCAGCAGGAGGGCGGCTAGCGGGTCCGGGGAGCTGTTTTTT	CASRRAASGSGELFF
TRBV7-9	NA	TRBJ1-1	NA	TGTGCCAGCAGCTTCCAGGGGCGAGAAACTGAAGCTTTCTTT	CASSFQGRETEAFF
TRBV30	TRBD2	TRBJ2-6	once	TGTGCCGTAGACCCCGGGGGTAGCGGGGTCTCTGGGGCCAACGTCCTGACTTTC	CAVDPGGSGVSGANVLTF
TRBV19	TRBD1	TRBJ1-2	NA	TGTGCCAGTAGTACAACAGGGGTCTATGGCTACACCTTC	CASSTTGVYGYTF
TRBV6-5	NA	TRBJ1-3	once	TGTGCCAGCAGAAGCCCAGGGTTGGGAAACACCATATATTTT	CASRSPGLGNTIYF
TRBV19	TRBD1	TRBJ1-6	NA	TGTGCCAGTAGTATTGGGATGACAGGGGCAGGGTATTCACCCCTCCACTTT	CASSIGMTGAGYSPLHF
TRBV6-2/TRBV6-3	TRBD2	TRBJ2-7	NA	TGTGCCAGCAGTTTGGGGGAGGGAGGGGCCGAGCAGTACTTC	CASSLGEGGAEQYF
TRBV5-1	NA	TRBJ1-4	NA	TGCGCCAGCAGCCTCACAGGGAGCCAGCTGAATGAAAAACTGTTTTTT	CASSLTGSQLNEKLFF
TRBV10-3	TRBD2	TRBJ2-3	NA	TGTGCCATCAGTGAGGGCCGGGGGGGGACAGATACGCAGTATTTT	CAISEGRGGTDTQYF
TRBV6-5	TRBD1	TRBJ1-2	NA	TGTGCCAGCACCCCAGGGGGGACAGGGGGCCTTGGCTACACCTTC	CASTPGGTGGLGYTF
TRBV10-1	NA	TRBJ2-2	NA	TGCGCCAGCAGTGAGATTCTACAGGGTATGACCGGGGAGCTGTTTTTT	CASSEILQGMTGELFF
TRBV12-2	NA	TRBJ1-5	NA	TGTGCAAGTCTTCTCCGGACAGGAACTCGATATAGCAATCAGCCCCAGCATTTT	CASLLRTGTRYSNQPQHF
TRBV29-1	TRBD1	TRBJ2-7	NA	TGCAGCGTAGTTAAGGGACAGGGTCTCTCCTACGAGCAGTACTTC	CSVVKGQGLSYEQYF
TRBV2	TRBD1	TRBJ1-6	NA	TGTGCCAGCTTAAGTCGGACAGGGGTAAAGGGTAATTCACCCCTCCACTTT	CASLSRTGVKGNSPLHF
TRBV4-1	NA	TRBJ1-4	NA	TGCGCCAGCAGCCAAGTTTCCGTAGCCAGGGCCCTAAATGAAAAACTGTTTTTT	CASSQVSVARALNEKLFF
TRBV28	NA	TRBJ2-7	NA	TGTGCCAGCAGTTTATGGCAGGGGAGCGACGAGCAGTACTTC	CASSLWQGSDEQYF
TRBV11-3	NA	TRBJ2-7	NA	TGTGCCAGCAGCTTGGGACACCTACGCTACGAGCAGTACTTC	CASSLGHLRYEQYF
TRBV3-1/TRBV3-2	TRBD1	TRBJ2-2	NA	TGTGCCAGCAGCCAACTCACGCCGGGACAGGGCACCGGGGAGCTGTTTTTT	CASSQLTPGQGTGELFF
TRBV10-3	TRBD2	TRBJ2-5	NA	TGTGCCATCAGTGGAGGGTCTAGCGGGGAAGTAGAGACCCAGTACTTC	CAISGGSSGEVETQYF
TRBV25-1	NA	TRBJ2-1	NA	TGTGCCAGCAGTATCCTTAGCCAACCCCGGGACAATGAGCAGTTCTTC	CASSILSQPRDNEQFF
TRBV5-1	NA	TRBJ1-1	once	TGCGCCAGCAGCCCCCTTAATCAGGGATTGAACACTGAAGCTTTCTTT	CASSPLNQGLNTEAFF
TRBV27	TRBD2	TRBJ2-5	NA	TGTGCCAGCAGGCTTAGCGGGGGGGCGAAGACCCAGTACTTC	CASRLSGGAKTQYF
TRBV28	TRBD1	TRBJ1-1	NA	TGTGCCAGCAGTCCACCGGACAGGGTTACTGAAGCTTTCTTT	CASSPPDRVTEAFF
TRBV18	NA	TRBJ2-3	once	TGTGCCAGCTCCCTCGGGTGGGGCACAGATACGCAGTATTTT	CASSLGWGTDTQYF
TRBV6-6	NA	TRBJ2-5	NA	TGTGCCAGCAGTTACTTGGGCCCGGGGGGCGAGACCCAGTACTTC	CASSYLGPGGETQYF
TRBV3-1/TRBV3-2	NA	TRBJ2-1	NA	TGTGCCAGCAGCCCCGAGGACTGTTGCTCCTACAATGAGCAGTTCTTC	CASSPEDCCSYNEQFF
TRBV24-1	TRBD1	TRBJ1-5	NA	TGTGCCACCAGTGCCCTTACGGGACAGGGGGCGGGTCAGCCCCAGCATTTT	CATSALTGQGAGQPQHF